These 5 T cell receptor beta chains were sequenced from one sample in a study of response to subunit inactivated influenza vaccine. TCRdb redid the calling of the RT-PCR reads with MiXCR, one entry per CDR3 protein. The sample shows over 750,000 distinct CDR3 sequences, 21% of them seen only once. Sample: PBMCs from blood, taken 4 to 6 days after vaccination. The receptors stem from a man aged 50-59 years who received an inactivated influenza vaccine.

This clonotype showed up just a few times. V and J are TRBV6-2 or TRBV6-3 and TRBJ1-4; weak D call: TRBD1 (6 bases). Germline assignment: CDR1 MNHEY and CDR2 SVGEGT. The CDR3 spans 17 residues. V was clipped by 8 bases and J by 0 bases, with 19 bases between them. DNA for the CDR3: TGTGCCAGCCGGATCGGGGCAGGGGTTGCAACTAATGAAAAACTGTTTTTT. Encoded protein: CASRIGAGVATNEKLFF.

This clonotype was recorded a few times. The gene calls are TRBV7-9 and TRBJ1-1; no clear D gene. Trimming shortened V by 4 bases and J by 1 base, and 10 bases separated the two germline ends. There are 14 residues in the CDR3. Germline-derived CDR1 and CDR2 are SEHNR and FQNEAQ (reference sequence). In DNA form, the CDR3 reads TGTGCCAGCAGCTCTTTATGGCCGAACACTGAAGCTTTCTTT. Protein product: CASSSLWPNTEAFF.

The CDR3 DNA is TGTGCCAGCAGTCTCTCACTAGCGGGAGAGAACACCGGGGAGCTGTTTTTT. Its translation is CASSLSLAGENTGELFF. V and J are TRBV28 and TRBJ2-2; 11 nucleotides agree with TRBD2. CDR3 length equals 17 residues. Germline values: CDR1 MDHEN, CDR2 SYDVKM. Trimming at V came to 5 bases and at J to 1 base, leaving 6 bases not matched to a gene.

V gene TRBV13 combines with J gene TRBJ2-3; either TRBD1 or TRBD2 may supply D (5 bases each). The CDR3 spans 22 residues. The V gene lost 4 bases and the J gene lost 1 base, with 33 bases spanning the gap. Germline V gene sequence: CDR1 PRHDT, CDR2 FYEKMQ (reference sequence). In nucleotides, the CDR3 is TGTGCCAGCAGCTACACCCGAAGCAGCTACGGGGCAGGACCAACCCGCACAGATACGCAGTATTTT. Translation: CASSYTRSSYGAGPTRTDTQYF.

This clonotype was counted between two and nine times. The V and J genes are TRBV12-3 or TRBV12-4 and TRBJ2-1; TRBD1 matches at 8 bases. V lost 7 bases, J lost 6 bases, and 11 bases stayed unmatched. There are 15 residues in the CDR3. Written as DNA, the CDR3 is TGTGCCAGCACACTGGCAGGGGGCTCAGTCAATGAGCAGTTCTTC. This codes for CASTLAGGSVNEQFF.